The 22 T cell receptor beta chains in this list originate from one sample, sequenced in a study of cytotoxic CD8 clonotypes in ibrutinib-treated CLL. Using immunoSEQ multiplex PCR, the repertoire was profiled, and TCRdb retains in-frame clones only, with some absent. The sample carries about 76,000 clones, 86% recorded once. Material: PBMCs, obtained before ibrutinib treatment. These receptors all stem from a human donor with chronic lymphocytic leukemia.

The gene calls are TRBV2 and TRBJ1-5; TRBD1 might be the D (5 bases). From germline, CDR1 is SNHLY and CDR2 FYNNEI. The CDR3 sequence is 15 residues long. V lost 6 bases and J lost 0, with 12 bases in between. The CDR3 region is CASRLTDHSNQPQHF. CDR3 coding DNA: TGTGCCAGCAGATTGACAGACCATAGCAATCAGCCCCAGCATTTT.

This chain uses TRBV6-5 with TRBJ2-7; unclear D gene. Germline-derived CDR1 and CDR2 are MNHEY and SVGAGI. This CDR3 is built from 13 residues. Trimming cost V 3 bases and J 2 bases, with 8 bases left between them. In nucleotides, the CDR3 is TGTGCCAGCAGTTATTCAGTTACCTACGAGCAGTACTTC. Its translation: CASSYSVTYEQYF.

The rearrangement joins TRBV27 to TRBJ2-1; tentative D call: TRBD2 (6 bases). Looked up from germline, CDR1 is MNHEY and CDR2 is SMNVEV (reference sequence). The V end lost 4 bases, the J end lost 6 bases, and 13 bases lay between the germline ends. The length of the CDR3 is 14 residues. The CDR3 nucleotides read TGTGCCAGCAGTTCCTTGACTAGTGGCAATGAGCAGTTCTTC. Its translation is CASSSLTSGNEQFF.

The chain joins TRBV2 to TRBJ1-5; the match to TRBD1 covers 9 bases. The CDR3 has 16 residues. The germline V gene has CDR1 SNHLY and CDR2 FYNNEI. Trimming cost V 5 bases and J 5 bases; bases outside gene matches: 10. Here the CDR3 reads CASSLYRDRVYQPQHF. CDR3 coding DNA: TGTGCCAGCAGTTTATACCGGGACAGGGTTTATCAGCCCCAGCATTTT.

The rearrangement links TRBV4-1 to TRBJ2-1; D is possibly TRBD2 (6 bases). This CDR3 is built from 17 residues. In germline, CDR1 is MGHRA, CDR2 YSYEKL. The V end lost 3 bases, the J end lost 0 bases, and 15 bases lay between the germline ends. CDR3 nucleotides: TGCGCCAGCAGCCACCTAACTAGCTTCTACTCCTACAATGAGCAGTTCTTC. Its translation: CASSHLTSFYSYNEQFF.

The chain uses TRBV7-9 and TRBJ2-3, with D tentatively TRBD1 (5 bases). Germline CDR1 SEHNR, CDR2 FQNEAQ (reference sequence). This CDR3 contains 14 residues. Trimming took 7 bases from V and 0 from J, leaving 11 bases between them. This chain's CDR3 is CASTIGASTDTQYF. CDR3 DNA: TGTGCCAGCACCATAGGGGCTAGCACAGATACGCAGTATTTT.

This chain links TRBV25-1 with TRBJ1-1, with TRBD1 matching 10 bases. The V gene end was trimmed by 4 bases and the J gene end by 10 bases; junction bases not matched to a gene: 15. The CDR3 is made up of 16 amino acids. Germline CDR1 and CDR2: MGHDK and SYGVNS. In DNA form, the CDR3 reads TGTGCCAGCAGTGCCGGGACAGGGGTTTTGTCTCCAGGAGCTTTCTTT. Translated, it gives CASSAGTGVLSPGAFF. The full variable domain, its missing parts supplied by reference TRBV25-1 and TRBJ1-1, is EADIYQTPRYLVIGTGKKITLECSQTMGHDKMYWYQQDPGMELHLIHYSYGVNSTEKGDLSSESTVSRIRTEHFPLTLESARPSHTSQYLCASSAGTGVLSPGAFFGQGTRLTVV.

The chain uses TRBV7-3 and TRBJ2-2; D is perhaps TRBD2 (5 bases). The CDR3 length is 12 residues. Per the germline V gene, CDR1 is SGHTA and CDR2 is FQGTGA. V lost 6 bases, J lost 6 bases, and 8 bases lay in between. The DNA for the CDR3 is TGTGCCAGCAGACTAGGACCCGGGGAGCTGTTTTTT. It is translated as CASRLGPGELFF. The full variable domain, completed using reference TRBV7-3 and TRBJ2-2, is GAGVSQTPSNKVTEKGKYVELRCDPISGHTALYWYRQSLGQGPEFLIYFQGTGAADDSGLPNDRFFAVRPEGSVSTLKIQRTERGDSAVYLCASRLGPGELFFGEGSRLTVL.

The chain links TRBV19 to TRBJ2-2; 7 bases match TRBD1. With V trimmed by 1 base and J by 4 bases, 3 bases remained unmatched. CDR1 and CDR2 (germline): LNHDA, SQIVND (reference sequence). There are 15 residues in the CDR3. This chain's CDR3 is CASSIGAGGTGELFF. Written as DNA, the CDR3 is TGTGCCAGTAGTATAGGCGCAGGGGGCACCGGGGAGCTGTTTTTT.

The CDR3 coding sequence is TGTGCCAGCAGCGCCCTGACTACCGGGGAGCTGTTTTTT. This codes for CASSALTTGELFF. V and J are TRBV9 and TRBJ2-2; D is uncertain. This CDR3 region has 13 residues. Germline V gives CDR1 SGDLS, CDR2 YYNGEE. Between the trimmed V and J ends, which lost 3 bases and 5 bases, there was a span of 8 bases. Variable domain in full (rest from reference TRBV9 and TRBJ2-2): DSGVTQTPKHLITATGQRVTLRCSPRSGDLSVYWYQQSLDQGLQFLIQYYNGEERAKGNILERFSAQQFPDLHSELNLSSLELGDSALYFCASSALTTGELFFGEGSRLTVL.

This chain joins TRBV6-5 and TRBJ1-5; TRBD1 matches at 7 bases. Germline loops: CDR1 MNHEY, CDR2 SVGAGI. The CDR3 length is 15 residues. J was trimmed by 4 bases and V by 4 bases; bases with no gene match: 7. CDR3 DNA sequence: TGTGCCAGCAGTTTAAACAGGGGAAAGAATCAGCCCCAGCATTTT. Translating it yields CASSLNRGKNQPQHF.

The chain recombines TRBV30 with TRBJ1-1; D is possibly TRBD1 (5 bases). V shed 1 base and J shed 2 bases, with 14 bases lying between them. This CDR3 spans 15 amino acids. Germline V gene lookup returns CDR1 GTSNPN and CDR2 SVGIG (reference sequence). The CDR3 DNA reads TGTGCCTGGAGTGCTCCAGGGTACCTTAACACTGAAGCTTTCTTT. Its protein product is CAWSAPGYLNTEAFF.

CDR3 in DNA: TGTGCCAGCAGCCCGGGGGGTAGCAATCAGCCCCAGCATTTT. Amino acid sequence: CASSPGGSNQPQHF. The chain employs TRBV5-6 and TRBJ1-5; perhaps TRBD1 as D (5 bases). The CDR3 is 14 amino acids. In germline, CDR1 is SGHDT, CDR2 YYEEEE. V lost 4 bases and J 0 bases, leaving 8 bases between the germline ends.

The CDR3: CASSLIGGPGLDTQYF. CDR3 coding DNA: TGTGCCAGCAGTTTGATTGGGGGTCCGGGACTAGATACGCAGTATTTT. The chain links TRBV28 to TRBJ2-3; tentative D call: TRBD2 (6 bases). Germline V lookup: CDR1 MDHEN, CDR2 SYDVKM. Deletions cut 3 bases from V and 5 bases from J, with 18 bases between. This CDR3 has 16 amino acids.

This chain connects TRBV27 to TRBJ1-5, with D unclear. The V end lost 6 bases, the J end lost 4 bases, and 10 bases lay between the germline ends. This CDR3 region has 13 residues. Germline V gene lookup returns CDR1 MNHEY and CDR2 SMNVEV (reference sequence). The CDR3 DNA reads TGTGCCAGCAGATCAGGAGCTAATCAGCCCCAGCATTTT. Translating it yields CASRSGANQPQHF.

The V gene is TRBV5-1, the J gene TRBJ2-7; a weak D match, TRBD2 (6 bases). The germline V gene has CDR1 SGHRS and CDR2 YFSETQ. V shed 5 bases and J shed 2 bases, with 11 bases lying between them. This CDR3 comprises 13 residues. CDR3 in amino acids: CASSSGTAYEQYF. CDR3 nucleotides: TGCGCCAGCAGTTCCGGGACTGCCTACGAGCAGTACTTC.

V gene TRBV27 combines with J gene TRBJ2-1, with D possibly TRBD1 on 5 matching bases. In germline, CDR1 is MNHEY, CDR2 SMNVEV (reference sequence). V dropped 1 base and J dropped 2 bases, with 15 bases sitting between them. CDR3 size: 17 residues. CDR3 coding DNA: TGTGCCAGCAGTTTATGGGGTGGGTCAGGGACCTACAATGAGCAGTTCTTC. The encoded protein is CASSLWGGSGTYNEQFF.

This chain joins TRBV11-3 and TRBJ2-1, with a possible D match to TRBD2 (6 bases). The V end was cut by 3 bases, the J end by 9 bases, with 15 bases between. Looked up from germline, CDR1 is SGHNT and CDR2 is YENEEA. This CDR3 has 14 amino acids. In DNA form, the CDR3 reads TGTGCCAGCAGCTTCGTGCGGGACGCAAGTGAGCAGTTCTTC. Residues: CASSFVRDASEQFF.

The V gene is TRBV28, the J gene TRBJ1-2; 8 positions match TRBD1. The V segment lost 6 bases and the J segment 2 bases; nucleotides outside the gene matches: 2. The CDR3 is 13 residues long. In germline, CDR1 is MDHEN, CDR2 SYDVKM. CDR3 sequence: CASSTGGNYGYTF. CDR3 DNA: TGTGCCAGCAGCACAGGGGGAAACTATGGCTACACCTTC.

This clone occurred once. The chain carries TRBV29-1 and TRBJ1-2; 7 bases match TRBD1. The germline gives CDR1 SQVTM, CDR2 ANQGSEA. Trimming cost V 2 bases and J 7 bases; bases outside gene matches: 10. The CDR3 covers 14 residues. The CDR3: CSVEYRGQMSGYTF. In DNA, the CDR3 is TGCAGCGTTGAATACAGGGGCCAAATGAGTGGCTACACCTTC. Full variable domain (rest looked up from reference TRBV29-1 and TRBJ1-2): SAVISQKPSRDICQRGTSLTIQCQVDSQVTMMFWYRQQPGQSLTLIATANQGSEATYESGFVIDKFPISRPNLTFSTLTVSNMSPEDSSIYLCSVEYRGQMSGYTFGSGTRLTVV.

The CDR3 DNA sequence: TGTGCCAGCTCCACCGGGACTAGCGGGGGCAGCTCCTACAATGAGCAGTTCTTC. It specifies CASSTGTSGGSSYNEQFF. The V gene is TRBV9, the J gene TRBJ2-1, with 14 bases matching TRBD2. Trimming took 7 bases from V and 0 from J; bases not matched to a gene: 9. The germline V gene has CDR1 SGDLS and CDR2 YYNGEE. The CDR3 runs 18 residues.

The V call is TRBV19, the J call TRBJ1-4; no reliable D call. The length of the CDR3 is 15 residues. Deletions cut 3 bases from V and 0 bases from J, with 8 bases between. Germline V gene lookup returns CDR1 LNHDA and CDR2 SQIVND (reference sequence). The CDR3 is CASSILSATNEKLFF. The CDR3 bases are TGTGCCAGTAGTATTCTCAGCGCAACTAATGAAAAACTGTTTTTT.